Listed below are T cell receptor beta chains from one sample, sequenced in a study of blood T cell repertoires in COVID-19. The method was immunoSEQ multiplex PCR; TCRdb's version includes in-frame clones alone and lacks a portion of them. The sample lists about 230,000 clones, roughly 81% occurring once. The source material was peripheral blood. These receptors came from a woman of 80 years or more with COVID-19, enrolled during active disease. CDR3s include the opening cysteine and the closing phenylalanine or tryptophan. A D gene is named only where the DNA matches it firmly. Where a row states a size, it is once, few, many or the class of an expanded clone; other rows omit it.

d_gene: NA
v_gene: TRBV18
j_gene: TRBJ1-5
abundance: NA
CDR3aa: CASSPQGRSNQPQHF
CDR3nt: TGTGCCAGCTCACCCCAGGGGCGGTCCAATCAGCCCCAGCATTTT

d_gene: NA
v_gene: TRBV28
j_gene: TRBJ1-2
abundance: NA
CDR3aa: CASSSGGNYGYTF
CDR3nt: TGTGCCAGCAGTTCGGGGGGGAACTATGGCTACACCTTC

d_gene: TRBD2
v_gene: TRBV27
j_gene: TRBJ2-2
abundance: NA
CDR3aa: CASSLRLADPGGELFF
CDR3nt: TGTGCCAGCAGTTTAAGACTAGCGGACCCCGGGGGGGAGCTGTTTTTT

d_gene: NA
v_gene: TRBV2
j_gene: TRBJ1-1
abundance: NA
CDR3aa: CASTSRNEAFF
CDR3nt: TGTGCCAGCACGTCTAGGAATGAAGCTTTCTTT

d_gene: NA
v_gene: TRBV30
j_gene: TRBJ2-5
abundance: NA
CDR3aa: CAWSGSGPSETQYF
CDR3nt: TGTGCCTGGAGTGGGAGCGGTCCATCAGAGACCCAGTACTTC

d_gene: TRBD1
v_gene: TRBV6-5
j_gene: TRBJ1-6
abundance: NA
CDR3aa: CASSTTGVESPLHF
CDR3nt: TGTGCCAGCAGTACGACAGGGGTCGAATCACCCCTCCACTTT

d_gene: TRBD2
v_gene: TRBV19
j_gene: TRBJ2-3
abundance: NA
CDR3aa: CASRGTSADTQYF
CDR3nt: TGTGCCAGTAGAGGGACTAGTGCAGATACGCAGTATTTT

d_gene: TRBD1
v_gene: TRBV19
j_gene: TRBJ1-2
abundance: few
CDR3aa: CASSSPDRAIYGYTF
CDR3nt: TGTGCCAGTAGTTCCCCGGACAGGGCGATTTATGGCTACACCTTC

d_gene: NA
v_gene: TRBV4-3
j_gene: TRBJ1-4
abundance: NA
CDR3aa: CASSQEAGPNEKLFF
CDR3nt: TGCGCCAGCAGCCAAGAGGCAGGGCCTAATGAAAAACTGTTTTTT

d_gene: NA
v_gene: TRBV7-9
j_gene: TRBJ1-4
abundance: NA
CDR3aa: CASSFMNLGGKLFF
CDR3nt: TGTGCCAGCAGCTTTATGAACTTAGGAGGCAAACTGTTTTTT

d_gene: NA
v_gene: TRBV30
j_gene: TRBJ1-3
abundance: NA
CDR3aa: CAWSVRGAPGNTIYF
CDR3nt: TGTGCCTGGAGTGTACGGGGGGCGCCCGGAAACACCATATATTTT

d_gene: NA
v_gene: TRBV3-1/TRBV3-2
j_gene: TRBJ1-2
abundance: once
CDR3aa: CASSQDQGSRRGYTF
CDR3nt: TGTGCCAGCAGCCAAGATCAGGGGTCTCGACGTGGCTACACCTTC

d_gene: NA
v_gene: TRBV27
j_gene: TRBJ1-3
abundance: NA
CDR3aa: CASIPLPPWAPYRNISGNTIYF
CDR3nt: TGTGCCAGCATCCCACTCCCTCCCTGGGCCCCCTACAGAAATATCTCTGGAAACACCATATATTTT

d_gene: TRBD1
v_gene: TRBV5-1
j_gene: TRBJ1-2
abundance: NA
CDR3aa: CASSSSGTGAVHTF
CDR3nt: TGCGCCAGCAGCTCATCCGGGACAGGGGCCGTTCACACCTTC

d_gene: TRBD1
v_gene: TRBV24-1
j_gene: TRBJ1-1
abundance: NA
CDR3aa: CATSEPRDRASGEAFF
CDR3nt: TGTGCCACCAGTGAACCCCGGGACAGGGCGTCGGGGGAAGCTTTCTTT

d_gene: TRBD2
v_gene: TRBV24-1
j_gene: TRBJ2-1
abundance: NA
CDR3aa: CATSGGAGRSYNEQFF
CDR3nt: TGTGCCACCAGTGGGGGAGCGGGACGTTCCTACAATGAGCAGTTCTTC

d_gene: TRBD1
v_gene: TRBV3-1/TRBV3-2
j_gene: TRBJ2-1
abundance: NA
CDR3aa: CASRLTTRTGGYNEQFF
CDR3nt: TGTGCCAGCAGGCTCACCACCCGGACAGGGGGGTACAATGAGCAGTTCTTC

d_gene: TRBD1
v_gene: TRBV19
j_gene: TRBJ2-7
abundance: NA
CDR3aa: CASSAWGQGRSSYEQYF
CDR3nt: TGTGCCAGTAGTGCGTGGGGACAGGGGCGAAGCTCCTACGAGCAGTACTTC

d_gene: TRBD1
v_gene: TRBV5-1
j_gene: TRBJ2-2
abundance: NA
CDR3aa: CASSSGTGSGFTGELFF
CDR3nt: TGCGCCAGCAGCTCCGGGACAGGGAGTGGGTTCACCGGGGAGCTGTTTTTT

d_gene: NA
v_gene: TRBV5-1
j_gene: TRBJ2-7
abundance: NA
CDR3aa: CASSDYYEQYF
CDR3nt: TGCGCCAGCAGCGACTATTACGAGCAGTACTTC

d_gene: NA
v_gene: TRBV27
j_gene: TRBJ2-2
abundance: NA
CDR3aa: CASSLRIHTGELFF
CDR3nt: TGTGCCAGCAGTTTGAGGATCCACACCGGGGAGCTGTTTTTT

d_gene: NA
v_gene: TRBV5-1
j_gene: TRBJ2-2
abundance: NA
CDR3aa: CASSLGGADTGELFF
CDR3nt: TGCGCCAGCAGCTTGGGGGGAGCCGACACCGGGGAGCTGTTTTTT

d_gene: TRBD1
v_gene: TRBV20-1
j_gene: TRBJ1-3
abundance: few
CDR3aa: CSASHRGRSSGNTIYF
CDR3nt: TGCAGTGCTAGTCACAGGGGGCGATCCTCTGGAAACACCATATATTTT

d_gene: NA
v_gene: TRBV29-1
j_gene: TRBJ2-2
abundance: NA
CDR3aa: CSARTGGNTGELFF
CDR3nt: TGCAGCGCCCGGACCGGGGGGAACACCGGGGAGCTGTTTTTT

d_gene: TRBD1
v_gene: TRBV9
j_gene: TRBJ2-3
abundance: once
CDR3aa: CASTRQGLGTDTQYF
CDR3nt: TGTGCCAGCACCAGACAGGGTCTGGGGACAGATACGCAGTATTTT

d_gene: NA
v_gene: TRBV18
j_gene: TRBJ2-5
abundance: NA
CDR3aa: CASSPPGAWTQYF
CDR3nt: TGTGCCAGCTCACCACCGGGCGCCTGGACCCAGTACTTC

d_gene: NA
v_gene: TRBV27
j_gene: TRBJ1-1
abundance: NA
CDR3aa: CASRGRGGTEAFF
CDR3nt: TGTGCCAGCCGAGGACGGGGAGGGACTGAAGCTTTCTTT

d_gene: NA
v_gene: TRBV30
j_gene: TRBJ2-4
abundance: NA
CDR3aa: CAWNSLSGNIQYF
CDR3nt: TGTGCCTGGAACTCACTCTCGGGAAACATTCAGTACTTC

d_gene: TRBD1
v_gene: TRBV4-1
j_gene: TRBJ1-2
abundance: NA
CDR3aa: CASSQAVPGGQGRYGYTF
CDR3nt: TGCGCCAGCAGCCAAGCAGTTCCCGGGGGACAGGGACGCTATGGCTACACCTTC

d_gene: NA
v_gene: TRBV7-7
j_gene: TRBJ2-2
abundance: NA
CDR3aa: CASSPGSGRTGELFF
CDR3nt: TGTGCTAGCAGCCCCGGGTCAGGGCGGACCGGGGAGCTGTTTTTT

d_gene: TRBD1
v_gene: TRBV3-1/TRBV3-2
j_gene: TRBJ1-2
abundance: NA
CDR3aa: CASSQHGTGGLYTF
CDR3nt: TGTGCCAGCAGCCAACACGGGACAGGGGGACTCTACACCTTC

d_gene: NA
v_gene: TRBV6-2/TRBV6-3
j_gene: TRBJ2-7
abundance: NA
CDR3aa: CASSPPPTSYEQYF
CDR3nt: TGTGCCAGCAGTCCCCCCCCGACTAGCTACGAGCAGTACTTC

d_gene: NA
v_gene: TRBV12-3/TRBV12-4
j_gene: TRBJ1-5
abundance: NA
CDR3aa: CASRRDKNQPQHF
CDR3nt: TGTGCCAGCAGGAGAGACAAGAATCAGCCCCAGCATTTT

d_gene: NA
v_gene: TRBV7-2
j_gene: TRBJ2-7
abundance: NA
CDR3aa: CASSLVQGVYEQYF
CDR3nt: TGTGCCAGCAGCTTAGTACAGGGCGTCTACGAGCAGTACTTC

d_gene: NA
v_gene: TRBV2
j_gene: TRBJ1-5
abundance: NA
CDR3aa: CASRAGQISNQPQHF
CDR3nt: TGTGCCAGCAGAGCCGGACAGATCAGCAATCAGCCCCAGCATTTT

d_gene: NA
v_gene: TRBV5-6
j_gene: TRBJ1-6
abundance: many
CDR3aa: CASSLRGFKSPLHF
CDR3nt: TGTGCCAGCAGCTTGCGGGGATTTAAATCACCCCTCCACTTT

d_gene: NA
v_gene: TRBV29-1
j_gene: TRBJ2-2
abundance: NA
CDR3aa: CSVEQNTGELFF
CDR3nt: TGCAGCGTTGAACAGAACACCGGGGAGCTGTTTTTT

d_gene: TRBD1
v_gene: TRBV24-1
j_gene: TRBJ1-5
abundance: NA
CDR3aa: CATSDGTGGNQPQHF
CDR3nt: TGTGCCACCAGTGATGGGACAGGGGGCAATCAGCCCCAGCATTTT

d_gene: NA
v_gene: TRBV2
j_gene: TRBJ1-5
abundance: NA
CDR3aa: CASSAGFQPQHF
CDR3nt: TGTGCCAGCAGTGCGGGGTTTCAGCCCCAGCATTTT

d_gene: NA
v_gene: TRBV14
j_gene: TRBJ1-1
abundance: NA
CDR3aa: CASSLGLHEGEAFF
CDR3nt: TGTGCCAGCAGTCTTGGATTGCACGAGGGTGAAGCTTTCTTT

d_gene: TRBD2
v_gene: TRBV5-4
j_gene: TRBJ2-7
abundance: NA
CDR3aa: CASSLGTSGSSYEQYF
CDR3nt: TGTGCCAGCAGCTTGGGTACTAGCGGAAGCTCCTACGAGCAGTACTTC

d_gene: TRBD1
v_gene: TRBV28
j_gene: TRBJ1-5
abundance: few
CDR3aa: CASLGQGINQPQHF
CDR3nt: TGTGCCAGCCTGGGACAGGGGATCAATCAGCCCCAGCATTTT

d_gene: NA
v_gene: TRBV7-2
j_gene: TRBJ1-6
abundance: once
CDR3aa: CASSSLSSYNSPLHF
CDR3nt: TGTGCCAGCAGCTCTTTGAGCTCCTATAATTCACCCCTCCACTTT

d_gene: NA
v_gene: TRBV10-2
j_gene: TRBJ2-2
abundance: NA
CDR3aa: CASTVANTGELFF
CDR3nt: TGCGCCAGCACAGTTGCGAACACCGGGGAGCTGTTTTTT

d_gene: NA
v_gene: TRBV2
j_gene: TRBJ1-2
abundance: NA
CDR3aa: CARLGGTYGYTF
CDR3nt: TGTGCCAGACTTGGGGGGACCTATGGCTACACCTTC

d_gene: TRBD2
v_gene: TRBV4-2
j_gene: TRBJ2-1
abundance: NA
CDR3aa: CASSQEMEVAGVNEQFF
CDR3nt: TGTGCCAGCAGCCAAGAAATGGAAGTAGCGGGAGTCAATGAGCAGTTCTTC

d_gene: NA
v_gene: TRBV3-1/TRBV3-2
j_gene: TRBJ1-2
abundance: NA
CDR3aa: CASSHGGINYGYTF
CDR3nt: TGTGCCAGCAGCCATGGCGGGATTAACTATGGCTACACCTTC

d_gene: TRBD1
v_gene: TRBV3-1/TRBV3-2
j_gene: TRBJ1-1
abundance: NA
CDR3aa: CASSQEGTVNTEAFF
CDR3nt: TGTGCCAGCAGCCAAGAAGGGACAGTGAACACTGAAGCTTTCTTT

d_gene: NA
v_gene: TRBV5-1
j_gene: TRBJ1-3
abundance: NA
CDR3aa: CASSLGPQAPDSGNTIYF
CDR3nt: TGCGCCAGCAGCTTAGGGCCACAGGCCCCGGACTCTGGAAACACCATATATTTT

d_gene: TRBD2
v_gene: TRBV7-2
j_gene: TRBJ2-1
abundance: few
CDR3aa: CAPTSGAHNEQFF
CDR3nt: TGTGCTCCAACTAGCGGGGCCCACAATGAGCAGTTCTTC

d_gene: TRBD1
v_gene: TRBV13
j_gene: TRBJ1-3
abundance: NA
CDR3aa: CASSSRDRPISGNTIYF
CDR3nt: TGTGCCAGCAGCTCCCGGGACAGACCTATCTCTGGAAACACCATATATTTT

d_gene: NA
v_gene: TRBV2
j_gene: TRBJ1-1
abundance: few
CDR3aa: CASIPGWGDTEAFF
CDR3nt: TGTGCCAGCATTCCAGGGTGGGGGGACACTGAAGCTTTCTTT

d_gene: NA
v_gene: TRBV2
j_gene: TRBJ2-1
abundance: NA
CDR3aa: CASSDQGYNEQFF
CDR3nt: TGTGCCAGCAGTGATCAGGGTTACAATGAGCAGTTCTTC

d_gene: TRBD2
v_gene: TRBV4-3
j_gene: TRBJ2-3
abundance: NA
CDR3aa: CASSLGLASDTQYF
CDR3nt: TGCGCCAGCAGCCTGGGACTAGCGTCAGATACGCAGTATTTT

d_gene: NA
v_gene: TRBV6-6
j_gene: TRBJ1-5
abundance: NA
CDR3aa: CASSTPDRSNQPQHF
CDR3nt: TGTGCCAGCAGTACCCCCGACAGATCCAATCAGCCCCAGCATTTT

d_gene: NA
v_gene: TRBV4-2
j_gene: TRBJ1-4
abundance: NA
CDR3aa: CASSQALTTNEKLFF
CDR3nt: TGTGCCAGCAGCCAAGCCCTTACAACTAATGAAAAACTGTTTTTT

d_gene: NA
v_gene: TRBV14
j_gene: TRBJ2-1
abundance: NA
CDR3aa: CASSPLGGHNEQFF
CDR3nt: TGTGCCAGCAGCCCTTTGGGGGGACACAATGAGCAGTTCTTC

d_gene: TRBD1
v_gene: TRBV4-1
j_gene: TRBJ1-2
abundance: NA
CDR3aa: CASSHRTGNPLNYGYTF
CDR3nt: TGCGCCAGCAGCCATAGGACAGGGAACCCTCTTAACTATGGCTACACCTTC

d_gene: NA
v_gene: TRBV6-6
j_gene: TRBJ1-1
abundance: NA
CDR3aa: CASSYQNTEAFF
CDR3nt: TGTGCCAGCAGTTACCAGAACACTGAAGCTTTCTTT

d_gene: NA
v_gene: TRBV7-8
j_gene: TRBJ1-1
abundance: NA
CDR3aa: CASSRDNTRNTEAFF
CDR3nt: TGTGCCAGCAGCAGAGACAATACCCGGAACACTGAAGCTTTCTTT